Below are 26 T cell receptor beta chains sequenced from a single sample in a study. MiXCR was run by TCRdb on the RT-PCR reads, yielding one entry per CDR3 protein. The sample consists of 650,000 to 800,000 distinct CDR3 sequences, 14% of them appearing once. The sample consisted of memory CD4+ T cells from blood. These receptors all stem from a female donor in good health, serving as a healthy control.

In this sample, this clonotype turned up a few times. The chain uses TRBV12-3 or TRBV12-4 and TRBJ1-4; D is possibly TRBD1 (5 bases). This CDR3 has 15 residues. V was clipped by 8 bases and J by 4 bases, with 17 bases between them. The CDR3 DNA reads as TGTGCCAGCCGTCCCGGGGGGGGGGGTAATGAAAAACTGTTTTTT. Protein sequence: CASRPGGGGNEKLFF.

This clonotype was found many times. V and J are TRBV20-1 and TRBJ2-5; D is unclear. V gave up 6 bases and J gave up 3 bases, with 11 bases separating them. The CDR3 loop spans 12 amino acids. Germline CDR1 is DFQATT and CDR2 is SNEGSKA (reference sequence). This CDR3 reads CSAHPPEETQYF. DNA of the CDR3: TGCAGTGCCCACCCCCCCGAAGAGACCCAGTACTTC.

The gene calls are TRBV18 and TRBJ2-1; tentatively, D is TRBD1 or TRBD2 (5 bases each). Trimming took 3 bases from V and 2 from J, leaving 11 bases between them. Germline V gene lookup returns CDR1 KGHSH and CDR2 LQKENI. This CDR3 comprises 15 residues. As DNA, the CDR3 is TGTGCCAGCTCACCCGATCAGGGACCCTACAATGAGCAGTTCTTC. Translation: CASSPDQGPYNEQFF.

The V gene is TRBV12-3 or TRBV12-4, the J gene TRBJ2-6; D is unresolved. CDR3 length: 13 residues. V shed 8 bases and J shed 2 bases, with 7 bases lying between them. In DNA form, the CDR3 reads TGTGCCAGCGCGTCTGCTGGGGCCAACGTCCTGACTTTC. Translating gives CASASAGANVLTF.

In its sample, this clonotype was seen a few times. The V and J genes are TRBV5-1 and TRBJ1-1, with no clear D. The CDR3 totals 14 residues. Looked up from germline, CDR1 is SGHRS and CDR2 is YFSETQ. Between the trimmed V and J ends, which lost 4 bases and 5 bases, there was a span of 15 bases. The CDR3 loop is CASSAPTSGTEAFF. The CDR3 region has the DNA TGCGCCAGCAGCGCCCCGACGAGCGGGACTGAAGCTTTCTTT.

This clonotype showed up just a few times. The gene calls are TRBV9 and TRBJ2-3; D gene unclear. The CDR3 covers 14 residues. Germline values: CDR1 SGDLS, CDR2 YYNGEE. V gave up 4 bases and J gave up 1 base, with 10 bases separating them. CDR3 sequence (DNA): TGTGCCAGCAGCATTGAACCTCGCACAGATACGCAGTATTTT. Protein product: CASSIEPRTDTQYF.

V gene TRBV15 combines with J gene TRBJ1-3; no firm D call. The V end lost 5 bases, the J end lost 8 bases, and 10 bases lay between the germline ends. Per the germline V gene, CDR1 is LNHNV and CDR2 is YYDKDF (reference sequence). The CDR3 has 12 residues. CDR3 sequence reads: CATSFTGDTIYF. The CDR3 DNA reads TGTGCCACCAGCTTCACTGGGGACACCATATATTTT.

This clonotype was recorded many times. V and J are TRBV20-1 and TRBJ1-1; D unresolved. Germline V gene sequence: CDR1 DFQATT, CDR2 SNEGSKA (reference sequence). This CDR3 is 12 amino acids long. V lost 6 bases and J 6 bases, leaving 14 bases between the germline ends. In nucleotides, the CDR3 is TGCAGTGCCTCCCGGTCGGCACCTGAAGCTTTCTTT. Its translation is CSASRSAPEAFF.

This clonotype was seen only a few times. The chain is built from TRBV4-3 and TRBJ2-7; 7 nucleotides match TRBD2. The CDR3 has 12 residues. V was clipped by 3 bases and J by 7 bases; unmatched bases: 3. The germline V gene encodes CDR1 LGHNA and CDR2 YSLEER. The CDR3 loop reads CASSHGEGEQYF. DNA for the CDR3: TGCGCCAGCAGCCACGGGGAGGGGGAGCAGTACTTC.

This clonotype was picked up a small number of times. This chain connects TRBV15 to TRBJ2-5, with D possibly being TRBD1 (6 bases). This CDR3 has 15 residues. The germline V gene has CDR1 LNHNV and CDR2 YYDKDF (reference sequence). Trimming took off 1 base at V and 4 bases at J, with 13 bases between the two ends. CDR3: CATSRVGSRGETQYF. The CDR3 region has the DNA TGTGCCACCAGCAGAGTTGGGAGCAGGGGAGAGACCCAGTACTTC.

Many counts were recorded for this clonotype. The rearrangement joins TRBV5-8 to TRBJ1-5; D gene ambiguous. Trimming took off 6 bases at V and 5 bases at J, with 18 bases between the two ends. The CDR3 is 15 amino acids. Germline loops: CDR1 SGHTS, CDR2 YDEGEE. CDR3 nucleotide sequence: TGTGCCAGCAACGACGCGGACGGCTCATATCAGCCCCAGCATTTT. It yields the protein CASNDADGSYQPQHF.

The table lists this clonotype with many counts. The J gene is TRBJ2-3, the V gene TRBV12-3 or TRBV12-4; D not resolved. The V end lost 2 bases, the J end lost 1 base, and 13 bases lay between the germline ends. The CDR3 sequence is 16 residues long. CDR3 loop: CASSLLGRPRTDTQYF. DNA for the CDR3: TGTGCCAGCAGTTTACTCGGACGACCGCGCACAGATACGCAGTATTTT.

This clonotype showed up many times. The V call is TRBV5-6, the J call TRBJ2-5; D may correspond to TRBD1 or TRBD2 (5 bases each). The CDR3 spans 15 residues. Germline V CDR1 and CDR2: SGHDT, YYEEEE. The V end lost 6 bases, the J end lost 2 bases, and 17 bases lay between the germline ends. The CDR3 spells CASTRRGRKQETQYF. CDR3 in DNA: TGTGCCAGCACTCGACGGGGACGGAAGCAAGAGACCCAGTACTTC.

This clonotype was detected a few times. This chain links TRBV6-2 or TRBV6-3 with TRBJ2-1; D uncertain. The germline gives CDR1 MNHEY, CDR2 SVGEGT. The CDR3 runs 13 residues. Trimming removed 5 bases at V and 2 bases at J, with 7 bases between. The CDR3 spells CASSREAYNEQFF. The DNA for the CDR3 is TGTGCCAGCAGTCGCGAGGCCTACAATGAGCAGTTCTTC.

This clonotype came up a few times. The chain employs TRBV7-2 and TRBJ1-2; tentative D call: TRBD1 (5 bases). Germline CDR1 is SGHTA and CDR2 is FQGNSA. The germline V and J ends were trimmed by 0 bases and 6 bases, with 11 bases remaining between them. The CDR3 spans 14 residues. CDR3 DNA: TGTGCCAGCAGCTTAGCATACAGGAACGATGGCTACACCTTC. Amino acids: CASSLAYRNDGYTF.

V is TRBV5-4 and J is TRBJ2-1, with D possibly being TRBD2 (5 bases). Per germline, CDR1 SGHNT and CDR2 YYREEE (reference sequence). The CDR3 spans 15 residues. The V end was cut by 5 bases, the J end by 7 bases, with 19 bases between. The DNA of the CDR3 is TGTGCCAGCAGGATGACGAGGGCTGTAGGGAATGAGCAGTTCTTC. This codes for CASRMTRAVGNEQFF.

The chain links TRBV12-3 or TRBV12-4 to TRBJ2-7, with TRBD1 matching 7 bases. Germline trimming cut 3 bases from V and 2 bases from J; bases unmatched to any gene: 4. This CDR3 is 14 amino acids long. The CDR3 coding sequence is TGTGCCAGCAGTTTCGTGGGACAGACCTACGAGCAGTACTTC. Translated, it gives CASSFVGQTYEQYF.

The chain is built from TRBV10-3 and TRBJ2-2, with D tentatively TRBD1 (6 bases). V gave up 7 bases and J gave up 4 bases, with 13 bases separating them. The CDR3 has 14 residues. CDR1 and CDR2 (germline): ENHRY, SYGVKD. The DNA for the CDR3 is TGTGCCATCAAGCCGGACAGCCCCACCGGGGAGCTGTTTTTT. It yields the protein CAIKPDSPTGELFF.

This clonotype was seen ten or more times. This chain joins TRBV24-1 and TRBJ2-3; 10 bases align to TRBD1. This CDR3 is 14 amino acids long. The junction had 2 bases not matched to a gene; V was cut back by 7 bases and J by 2 bases. Germline-derived CDR1 and CDR2 are KGHDR and SFDVKD. CDR3 DNA: TGTGCCACCAGGACAGGGGGCAACACAGATACGCAGTATTTT. Its translation is CATRTGGNTDTQYF.

This clonotype was counted between two and nine times. The CDR3 sequence: CASSQSPMRYEQYF. CDR3 DNA sequence: TGTGCCAGCAGCCAAAGTCCCATGCGATACGAGCAGTACTTC. The V and J genes are TRBV14 and TRBJ2-7, with no clear D. This CDR3 is 14 amino acids long. Trimming shortened V by 2 bases and J by 4 bases, and 12 bases separated the two germline ends. Per the germline V gene, CDR1 is SGHDN and CDR2 is FVKESK.

This clonotype was observed a handful of times. The chain carries TRBV28 and TRBJ2-1; no clear D. The V end lost 1 base, the J end lost 9 bases, and 19 bases lay between the germline ends. The germline gives CDR1 MDHEN, CDR2 SYDVKM. The CDR3 totals 16 residues. In nucleotides, the CDR3 is TGTGCCAGCAGTTTATTCGAGGCTGGAGCGCCGGCTGAGCAGTTCTTC. Translated, it gives CASSLFEAGAPAEQFF. The full variable domain, in which reference TRBV28 and TRBJ2-1 provide the parts outside the CDR3, is DVKVTQSSRYLVKRTGEKVFLECVQDMDHENMFWYRQDPGLGLRLIYFSYDVKMKEKGDIPEGYSVSREKKERFSLILESASTNQTSMYLCASSLFEAGAPAEQFFGPGTRLTVL.

This CDR3 reads CASSFPGTEKQYF. CDR3 DNA sequence: TGTGCCAGCAGCTTCCCCGGGACGGAAAAGCAGTATTTT. V and J are TRBV7-2 and TRBJ2-3; either TRBD1 or TRBD2 may fit D (5 bases each). Germline values: CDR1 SGHTA, CDR2 FQGNSA. The CDR3 covers 13 residues. The germline V and J ends were trimmed by 3 bases and 11 bases, with 15 bases remaining between them. The full variable domain, rest sourced from reference TRBV7-2 and TRBJ2-3, is GAGVSQSPSNKVTEKGKDVELRCDPISGHTALYWYRQSLGQGLEFLIYFQGNSAPDKSGLPSDRFSAERTGGSVSTLTIQRTQQEDSAVYLCASSFPGTEKQYFGPGTRLTVL.

The chain links TRBV5-1 to TRBJ2-5, with D tentatively TRBD2 (7 bases). Trimming removed 3 bases at V and 4 bases at J, with 22 bases between. There are 17 residues in the CDR3. CDR1 is SGHRS, CDR2 YFSETQ, per germline. The CDR3 DNA sequence: TGCGCCAGCAGCTCTCCTCCGGGAGGAGGGGGGGGAGAGACCCAGTACTTC. This gives the protein CASSSPPGGGGGETQYF.

There are a few counts of this clonotype. This rearrangement joins TRBV9 to TRBJ2-2; D ambiguous. Germline V CDR1 and CDR2: SGDLS, YYNGEE. Trimming cost V 3 bases and J 3 bases, with 3 bases left between them. This CDR3 is built from 12 residues. The CDR3 sequence is CASSEHTGELFF. The CDR3 DNA sequence: TGTGCCAGCAGCGAGCACACCGGGGAGCTGTTTTTT.

The chain uses TRBV4-2 and TRBJ1-6, with 7 nucleotides matching TRBD1. The germline V gene has CDR1 LGHNA and CDR2 YNFKEQ. V lost 1 base and J lost 10; bases outside the gene matches: 7. CDR3 length: 15 residues. The CDR3 protein is CASSQVQGKDSPLHF. The CDR3 coding sequence is TGTGCCAGCAGCCAAGTACAGGGGAAAGACTCACCCCTCCACTTT.

This clonotype was picked up many times. The chain is built from TRBV20-1 and TRBJ1-6; D gene ambiguous. CDR3 size: 12 residues. V was shortened by 6 bases and J by 6 bases, with 9 bases between the two germline ends. CDR1 and CDR2 from the germline V gene are DFQATT and SNEGSKA (reference sequence). The CDR3 region is CSAGQSNSPLHF. CDR3 coding DNA: TGCAGTGCCGGGCAGTCTAATTCACCCCTCCACTTT.